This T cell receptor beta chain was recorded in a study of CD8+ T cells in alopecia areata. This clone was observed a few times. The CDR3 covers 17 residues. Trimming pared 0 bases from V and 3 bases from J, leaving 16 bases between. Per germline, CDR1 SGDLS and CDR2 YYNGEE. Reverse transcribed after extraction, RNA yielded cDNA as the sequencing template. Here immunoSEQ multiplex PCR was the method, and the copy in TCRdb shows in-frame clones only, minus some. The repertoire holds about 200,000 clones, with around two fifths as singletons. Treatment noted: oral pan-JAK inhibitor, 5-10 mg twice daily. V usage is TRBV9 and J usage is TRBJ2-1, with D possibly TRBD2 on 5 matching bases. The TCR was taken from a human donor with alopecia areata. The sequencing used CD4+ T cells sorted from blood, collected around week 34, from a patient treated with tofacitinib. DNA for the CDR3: TGTGCCAGCAGCGTAGGTTTGGCGGCTAGCAGCTACAATGAGCAGTTCTTC. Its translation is CASSVGLAASSYNEQFF.